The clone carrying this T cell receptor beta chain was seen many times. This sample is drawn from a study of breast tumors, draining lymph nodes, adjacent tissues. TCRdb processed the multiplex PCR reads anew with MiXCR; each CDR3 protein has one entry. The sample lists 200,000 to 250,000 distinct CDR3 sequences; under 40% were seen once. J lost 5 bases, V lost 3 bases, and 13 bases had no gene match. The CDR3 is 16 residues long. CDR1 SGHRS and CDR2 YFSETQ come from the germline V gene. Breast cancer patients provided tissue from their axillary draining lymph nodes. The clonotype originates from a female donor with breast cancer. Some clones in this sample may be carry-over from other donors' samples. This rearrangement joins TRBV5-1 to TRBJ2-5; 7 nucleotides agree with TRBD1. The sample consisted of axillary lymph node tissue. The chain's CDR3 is CASSSLTGRTKETQYF. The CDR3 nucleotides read TGCGCCAGCAGCTCCCTGACAGGGCGGACAAAGGAGACCCAGTACTTC.